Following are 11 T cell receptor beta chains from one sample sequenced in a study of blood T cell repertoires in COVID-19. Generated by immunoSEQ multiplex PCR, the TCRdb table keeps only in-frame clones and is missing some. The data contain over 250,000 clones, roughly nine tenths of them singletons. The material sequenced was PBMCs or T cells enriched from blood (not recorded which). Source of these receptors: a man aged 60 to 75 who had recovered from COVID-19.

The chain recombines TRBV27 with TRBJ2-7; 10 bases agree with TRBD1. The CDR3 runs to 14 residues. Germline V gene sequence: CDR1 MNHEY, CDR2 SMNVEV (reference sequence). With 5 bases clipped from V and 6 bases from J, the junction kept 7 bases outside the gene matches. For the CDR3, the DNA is TGTGCCAGCAGTCTAAGACAGGGGGCAGGCGAGCAGTACTTC. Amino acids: CASSLRQGAGEQYF.

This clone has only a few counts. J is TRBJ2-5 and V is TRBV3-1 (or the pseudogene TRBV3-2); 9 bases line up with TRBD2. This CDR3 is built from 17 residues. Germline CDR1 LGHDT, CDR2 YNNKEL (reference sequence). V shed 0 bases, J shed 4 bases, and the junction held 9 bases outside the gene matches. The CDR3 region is CASSQETSGRRRETQYF. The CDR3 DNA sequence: TGTGCCAGCAGCCAAGAGACTAGCGGAAGAAGGCGAGAGACCCAGTACTTC.

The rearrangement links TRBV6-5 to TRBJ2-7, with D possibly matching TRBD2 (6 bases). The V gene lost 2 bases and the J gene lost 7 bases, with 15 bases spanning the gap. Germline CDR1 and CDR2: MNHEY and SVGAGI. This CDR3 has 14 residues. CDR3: CASSYSREPREQYF. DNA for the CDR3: TGTGCCAGCAGTTACAGTCGGGAGCCTAGGGAGCAGTACTTC.

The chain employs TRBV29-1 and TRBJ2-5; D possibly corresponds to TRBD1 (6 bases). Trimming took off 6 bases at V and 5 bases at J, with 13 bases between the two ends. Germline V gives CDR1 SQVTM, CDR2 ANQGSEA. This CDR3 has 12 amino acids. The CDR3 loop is CSVIRGGETQYF. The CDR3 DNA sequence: TGCAGCGTCATCAGGGGTGGGGAGACCCAGTACTTC.

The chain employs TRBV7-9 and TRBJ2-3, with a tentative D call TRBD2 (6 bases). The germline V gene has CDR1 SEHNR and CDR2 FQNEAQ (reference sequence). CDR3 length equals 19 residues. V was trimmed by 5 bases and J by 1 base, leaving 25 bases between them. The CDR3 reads CASSVRGAEHIFGTDTQYF. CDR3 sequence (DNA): TGTGCCAGCAGCGTACGCGGGGCAGAGCATATCTTTGGCACAGATACGCAGTATTTT.

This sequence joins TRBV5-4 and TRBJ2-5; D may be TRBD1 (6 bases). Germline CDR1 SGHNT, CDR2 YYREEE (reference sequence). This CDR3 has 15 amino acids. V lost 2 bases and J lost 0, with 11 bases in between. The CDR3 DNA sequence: TGTGCCAGCAGCTTAACGGGACAACACCAAGAGACCCAGTACTTC. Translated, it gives CASSLTGQHQETQYF.

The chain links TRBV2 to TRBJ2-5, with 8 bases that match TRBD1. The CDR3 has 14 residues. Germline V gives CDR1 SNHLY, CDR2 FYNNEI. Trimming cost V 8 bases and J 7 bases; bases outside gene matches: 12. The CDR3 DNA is TGTGCCAGCGAGGACAGGGAAGTGGTCGCGACCCAGTACTTC. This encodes CASEDREVVATQYF.

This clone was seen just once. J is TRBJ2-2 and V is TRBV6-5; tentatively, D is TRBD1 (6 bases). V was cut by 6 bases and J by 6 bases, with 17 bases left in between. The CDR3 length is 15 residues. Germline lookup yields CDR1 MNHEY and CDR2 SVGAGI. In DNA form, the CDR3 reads TGTGCCAGCAGATCCCAGGGGTCCTTTTCCGGGGAGCTGTTTTTT. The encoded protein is CASRSQGSFSGELFF.

DNA of the CDR3: TGTGCCAGCAGTGAGGTTCTAGCGGGGTCACGGGGGCAGTTCTTC. Amino acid sequence: CASSEVLAGSRGQFF. The chain employs TRBV2 and TRBJ2-1, with 9 bases fitting TRBD2. V dropped 3 bases and J dropped 12; count of bases not matched to a gene: 12. CDR3 length: 15 residues. The germline CDR1 and CDR2 sequences are SNHLY and FYNNEI. The full variable domain, its missing parts supplied by reference TRBV2 and TRBJ2-1, is EPEVTQTPSHQVTQMGQEVILRCVPISNHLYFYWYRQILGQKVEFLVSFYNNEISEKSEIFDDQFSVERPDGSNFTLKIRSTKLEDSAMYFCASSEVLAGSRGQFFGPGTRLTVL.

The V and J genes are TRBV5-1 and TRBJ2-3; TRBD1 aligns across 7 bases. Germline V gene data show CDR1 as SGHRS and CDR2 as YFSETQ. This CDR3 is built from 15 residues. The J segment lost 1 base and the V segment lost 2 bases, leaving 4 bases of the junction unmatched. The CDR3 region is CASSLTGEGTDTQYF. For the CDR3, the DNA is TGCGCCAGCAGCTTAACAGGGGAAGGCACAGATACGCAGTATTTT. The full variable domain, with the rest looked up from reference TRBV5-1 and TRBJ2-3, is KAGVTQTPRYLIKTRGQQVTLSCSPISGHRSVSWYQQTPGQGLQFLFEYFSETQRNKGNFPGRFSGRQFSNSRSEMNVSTLELGDSALYLCASSLTGEGTDTQYFGPGTRLTVL.

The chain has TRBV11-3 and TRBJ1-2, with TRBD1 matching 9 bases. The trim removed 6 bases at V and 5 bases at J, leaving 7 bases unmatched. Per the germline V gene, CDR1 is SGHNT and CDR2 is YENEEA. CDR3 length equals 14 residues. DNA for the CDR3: TGTGCCAGCAGTTCCCGGACAGGGGAATATGGCTACACCTTC. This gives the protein CASSSRTGEYGYTF. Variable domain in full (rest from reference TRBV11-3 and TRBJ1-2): EAGVVQSPRYKIIEKKQPVAFWCNPISGHNTLYWYLQNLGQGPELLIRYENEEAVDDSQLPKDRFSAERLKGVDSTLKIQPAELGDSAVYLCASSSRTGEYGYTFGSGTRLTVV.